This T cell receptor (beta chain) was recorded in a study of identical twins' blood T cells. Study background: Some 48 million reads came from around twelve libraries, six alpha, six beta.

Three pairs of healthy female monozygous twins were the donors. Libraries were made from RNA as TCR cDNA, using a modified protocol. Per the original data handling: Per-library CDR3 reads ranged 2.2 to 3.6 million; clonotypes, ~90,000 to ~550,000. TCRdb re-derived calls from the 5' RACE reads in MiXCR, one entry per CDR3 protein. In this record, the V and J calls reflect TCRdb's handling and not the investigators' own analysis. This sample has roughly 340,000 distinct CDR3 sequences; roughly 30% occur once, and the top ten carry 6% to 7%. The V and J ends lost 6 bases and 6 bases respectively, with 15 bases between them. Germline V gene lookup returns CDR1 SGHTA and CDR2 FQGNSA. This CDR3 is built from 14 residues.

The sample consisted of PBMCs. The TCR sequence derives from a woman aged 18-50 years in good health. The chain uses TRBV7-2 and TRBJ2-1, with D maybe TRBD2 (5 bases). The chain's CDR3 is CASSLANGFNEQFF. The CDR3 DNA reads as TGTGCCAGCAGTCTAGCTAATGGGTTCAATGAGCAGTTCTTC. Complete variable domain (other parts from reference TRBV7-2 and TRBJ2-1): GAGVSQSPSNKVTEKGKDVELRCDPISGHTALYWYRQSLGQGLEFLIYFQGNSAPDKSGLPSDRFSAERTGGSVSTLTIQRTQQEDSAVYLCASSLANGFNEQFFGPGTRLTVL.